One and the same sample provided the 14 T cell receptor beta chains below, sequenced in a study of blood T cell repertoires in COVID-19. Assay used: immunoSEQ multiplex PCR; TCRdb lists only in-frame clones, some missing. Of around 300,000 clones listed, 70% to 90% are singletons. Source material: peripheral blood. These TCRs come from a woman in her 70s with acute or convalescent COVID-19.

The chain has TRBV7-2 and TRBJ2-7, with TRBD2 matching over 9 bases. The CDR3 spans 15 residues. The V and J ends lost 2 bases and 8 bases, in that order; junction bases with no gene match: 10. Germline V gene lookup returns CDR1 SGHTA and CDR2 FQGNSA. The CDR3 region has the DNA TGTGCCAGCAGCTTAACGGCAGCGGGGGGTCTCCAGCAGTACTTC. Translated: CASSLTAAGGLQQYF.

The rearrangement links TRBV4-1 to TRBJ2-1, with D perhaps TRBD2 (6 bases). Trimming removed 8 bases at V and 8 bases at J, with 19 bases between. CDR1 and CDR2 from the germline V gene are MGHRA and YSYEKL. The CDR3 contains 14 residues. Here the CDR3 reads CASRGGTGRHEQFF. DNA for the CDR3: TGCGCCAGCCGCGGAGGGACTGGTAGGCATGAGCAGTTCTTC.

The sample holds one count of this clone. The chain couples TRBV2 to TRBJ2-7; D is perhaps TRBD1 (8 bases). Germline loops: CDR1 SNHLY, CDR2 FYNNEI. The length of the CDR3 is 13 residues. Trimming removed 7 bases at V and 3 bases at J, with 13 bases between. The CDR3 protein is CASKQGGHYEQYF. DNA for the CDR3: TGTGCCAGCAAACAGGGGGGGCACTACGAGCAGTACTTC.

The table lists this clone with a few counts. The CDR3 sequence is CASSSRAGGTRSYNSPLHF. The CDR3 DNA sequence: TGTGCCAGCAGCTCGCGGGCAGGGGGGACTAGGTCCTATAATTCACCCCTCCACTTT. The rearrangement links TRBV3-1 (or the pseudogene TRBV3-2) to TRBJ1-6; 7 positions match TRBD1. This CDR3 region has 19 residues. Germline lookup yields CDR1 LGHDT and CDR2 YNNKEL (reference sequence). The ends lost 5 bases at V and 1 base at J; junction bases unmatched: 14.

This clone was seen a handful of times. The V and J genes are TRBV11-2 and TRBJ1-1; 8 bases match TRBD1. Germline V gene data show CDR1 as SGHAT and CDR2 as FQNNGV. The junction had 0 bases not matched to a gene; V was cut back by 1 base and J by 5 bases. CDR3 length: 13 residues. For the CDR3, the DNA is TGTGCCAGCAGCTTAGGGACAGGGACTGAAGCTTTCTTT. Translated: CASSLGTGTEAFF.

The chain has TRBV27 and TRBJ1-2; TRBD1 aligns across 8 bases. The germline V gene has CDR1 MNHEY and CDR2 SMNVEV (reference sequence). V was clipped by 4 bases and J by 1 base; unmatched bases: 11. The CDR3 has 17 residues. CDR3 in DNA: TGTGCCAGCAGTTCCGGACAGGGTCAGGTACATAACTATGGCTACACCTTC. This sequence encodes CASSSGQGQVHNYGYTF.

The CDR3 here is CASREVGEQYF. The CDR3, as DNA: TGTGCCAGCAGAGAGGTCGGGGAGCAGTACTTC. The chain links TRBV21-1 to TRBJ2-7; TRBD2, the table's D call, lacks a check against the DNA. TRBV21-1 is an annotated pseudogene. CDR3 length: 11 amino acids.

This clone was observed a handful of times. The rearrangement uses TRBV15 and TRBJ2-7; D is perhaps TRBD1 (6 bases). The CDR3 runs 15 residues. Germline CDR1 and CDR2: LNHNV and YYDKDF (reference sequence). With 0 bases removed from V and 0 bases from J, the gap between germline ends came to 9 bases. CDR3: CATSREQGSSYEQYF. The CDR3 DNA reads as TGTGCCACCAGCAGAGAACAGGGCAGCTCCTACGAGCAGTACTTC.

The CDR3 protein is CSASSGTKTNEQFF. CDR3 DNA: TGCAGTGCTAGTAGCGGGACAAAGACCAATGAGCAGTTCTTC. The chain links TRBV20-1 to TRBJ2-1, with 8 nucleotides matching TRBD2. The CDR3 is 14 residues long. CDR1 and CDR2 (germline): DFQATT, SNEGSKA (reference sequence). Losses at the gene ends were 3 bases for V and 6 bases for J; bases not matched to a gene: 7.

V gene TRBV6-5 combines with J gene TRBJ2-7; D unresolved. The V and J ends lost 9 bases and 2 bases respectively, with 14 bases between them. Germline lookup yields CDR1 MNHEY and CDR2 SVGAGI. This CDR3 is 13 amino acids long. The CDR3: CASRHWPAYEQYF. The CDR3, as DNA: TGTGCCAGTCGACATTGGCCGGCCTACGAGCAGTACTTC.

The chain carries TRBV3-1 (or the pseudogene TRBV3-2) and TRBJ1-2; no reliable D call. V shed 4 bases and J shed 7 bases, with 10 bases lying between them. This CDR3 contains 12 residues. Per the germline V gene, CDR1 is LGHDT and CDR2 is YNNKEL (reference sequence). The CDR3 bases are TGTGCCAGCAGCCTAAGCCAGGCTGGCTACACCTTC. Protein: CASSLSQAGYTF.

The chain couples TRBV7-8 to TRBJ2-5; a possible D gene is TRBD1 (6 bases). CDR3 size: 14 residues. The germline V gene has CDR1 SGHVS and CDR2 FQNEAQ. The V end lost 5 bases, the J end lost 11 bases, and 21 bases lay between the germline ends. CDR3 sequence: CASSRVGGVDEQYF. As DNA, the CDR3 is TGTGCCAGCAGCCGAGTTGGGGGCGTTGATGAGCAGTACTTC. The whole variable domain, remainder taken from reference TRBV7-8 and TRBJ2-5, is GAGVSQSPRYKVAKRGQDVALRCDPISGHVSLFWYQQALGQGPEFLTYFQNEAQLDKSGLPSDRFFAERPEGSVSTLKIQRTQQEDSAVYLCASSRVGGVDEQYFGPGTRLLVL.

The chain is built from TRBV3-1 (or the pseudogene TRBV3-2) and TRBJ1-5, with D perhaps TRBD1 (6 bases). Germline V lookup: CDR1 LGHDT, CDR2 YNNKEL (reference sequence). Trimming removed 2 bases at V and 6 bases at J, with 8 bases between. The CDR3 extends over 13 amino acids. CDR3 region: CASSQTGRQPQHF. The CDR3 nucleotides are TGTGCCAGCAGCCAAACAGGGCGTCAGCCCCAGCATTTT.

This clone has more than one count but fewer than ten. For the CDR3, the DNA is TGTGCCAGCAGCAGCTTTGGACTGCCCTACGAGCAGTACTTC. Residues: CASSSFGLPYEQYF. The chain carries TRBV6-6 and TRBJ2-7; TRBD2 might be the D (5 bases). CDR3 length equals 14 residues. Germline V lookup: CDR1 MNHNY, CDR2 SVGAGI (reference sequence). Trimming took 6 bases from V and 2 from J, leaving 14 bases between them.